This is a list of T cell receptor beta chains from one sample in a study of blood T cells in healthy people across ages. Using its own MiXCR run on the 5' RACE reads, TCRdb lists one record per CDR3 protein. Of approximately 770,000 distinct CDR3 sequences listed, 58% are singletons. The sample comprised blood. The receptors come from a man in his thirties or forties in good health. Both conserved end residues are part of each CDR3. A D gene is named only where the DNA matches it firmly. Clone sizes are given selectively: once, few, many, or a class where the clone is expanded.

abundance	d_gene	j_gene	v_gene	CDR3aa	CDR3nt
few	.	TRBJ2-7	TRBV20-1	CSARRADKTYEQYF	TGCAGTGCTAGAAGGGCAGACAAAACCTACGAGCAGTACTTC
.	.	TRBJ2-4	TRBV11-1	CASSMSISNIQYF	TGTGCCAGCAGTATGAGTATTTCCAACATTCAGTACTTC
.	.	TRBJ1-1	TRBV6-4	CASRARMSTEAFF	TGTGCCAGCAGAGCCAGAATGAGCACTGAAGCTTTCTTT
.	TRBD2	TRBJ2-5	TRBV7-9	CASSPRAGGLETQYF	TGCGCCAGCAGCCCCCGAGCGGGGGGGCTGGAGACCCAGTACTTC
.	TRBD1	TRBJ2-5	TRBV2	CASSTDRLRGETQYF	TGTGCCAGCAGTACGGACAGGTTGAGGGGAGAGACCCAGTACTTC
few	TRBD1	TRBJ1-5	TRBV10-3	CAISKIQGTKPQHF	TGTGCCATCAGTAAAATACAGGGGACTAAGCCCCAGCATTTT
.	.	TRBJ1-1	TRBV6-2/TRBV6-3	CASRQLNRGLNTEAFF	TGTGCCAGCAGACAACTTAATCGGGGCTTGAACACTGAAGCTTTCTTT
.	.	TRBJ1-1	TRBV5-6	CASSSPPGNTEAFF	TGTGCCAGCAGCTCTCCACCGGGGAACACTGAAGCTTTCTTT
many	.	TRBJ2-7	TRBV20-1	CSALPYGQGHEQYF	TGCAGTGCTCTCCCCTACGGGCAGGGACACGAGCAGTACTTC
.	.	TRBJ2-1	TRBV20-1	CSARPGPQFF	TGCAGTGCTAGGCCCGGGCCGCAGTTCTTC
.	.	TRBJ2-3	TRBV7-9	CAFGGLAVPDTQYF	TGTGCCTTCGGGGGGCTAGCGGTACCAGATACGCAGTATTTT